The clone carrying this TCR beta chain was found once. cDNA reverse transcribed from extracted RNA served as the sequencing template. The protocol was immunoSEQ multiplex PCR, while the TCRdb copy is restricted to in-frame clones and leaves out a portion. This table has 100,000 to 150,000 clones, around 49% appearing once. Alopecia areata patients had lesional scalp punch biopsies and peripheral blood taken from them. The data belong to a study of CD8+ T cells in alopecia areata. The sequencing used CD8+ T cells sorted from blood, collected at week 0. The receptor comes from a human donor with alopecia areata.

In DNA form, the CDR3 reads TGTGCCTGGGTAATTAGCGGGACCTACAATGAGCAGTTCTTC. The encoded protein is CAWVISGTYNEQFF. The chain carries TRBV30 and TRBJ2-1; 8 bases fit TRBD2. The CDR3 length is 14 residues. V was pared by 5 bases and J by 2 bases, with 5 bases of the junction left unmatched. Germline V gene lookup returns CDR1 GTSNPN and CDR2 SVGIG (reference sequence).